The rows below give T cell receptor beta chains drawn from one sample of a study of beta chain features in type 1 diabetes. Sequencing used immunoSEQ multiplex PCR; TCRdb keeps in-frame clones, though not all of them. The top ten clones hold 0.022% of a sample with 640,000 or so clones, roughly 12% of them seen once. Material: naive CD4+ T cells from blood. These receptors were collected from a man aged 18 to 29 with type 1 diabetes. CDR3s include the opening cysteine and the closing phenylalanine or tryptophan. The D gene is left open where the match is weak. Size tells how often a clone was seen (once, few, many) or the class of an expanded clone, and some rows leave it out.

j_gene	abundance	v_gene	d_gene	CDR3nt	CDR3aa
TRBJ1-4	.	TRBV6-1	.	TGTGCCAGCAGTGTGGTCAGGGGCCTCGAAAAACTGTTTTTT	CASSVVRGLEKLFF
TRBJ2-7	.	TRBV15	.	TGTGCCACCAGCAGAAGTAAGGGGAACAACGAGCAGTACTTC	CATSRSKGNNEQYF
TRBJ1-1	few	TRBV5-6	.	TGTGCCAGCAGAACGGGCCTTAACACTGAAGCTTTCTTT	CASRTGLNTEAFF
TRBJ2-3	.	TRBV6-5	.	TGTGCCAGCAGTCCCCGCGGGAGCACAGATACGCAGTATTTT	CASSPRGSTDTQYF
TRBJ2-1	few	TRBV30	.	TGTGCCTGGAGTGAGGTGTACAATGAGCAGTTCTTC	CAWSEVYNEQFF
TRBJ2-5	.	TRBV9	.	TGTGCCAGCAGCGTGGCGGTCCAGGAAACCCAGTACTTC	CASSVAVQETQYF
TRBJ1-1	few	TRBV29-1	.	TGCAGCGTTGACTATCCCACAGGGAACACTGAAGCTTTCTTT	CSVDYPTGNTEAFF
TRBJ2-1	.	TRBV6-5	TRBD2	TGTGCCAGCAGTCGCTCGGGGGGATACCATGAGCAGTTCTTC	CASSRSGGYHEQFF
TRBJ2-5	.	TRBV5-8	.	TGTGCCAGCACCCGCGGCCAAGAGACCCAGTACTTC	CASTRGQETQYF
TRBJ1-4	.	TRBV11-2	.	TGTGCCAGCAGCTTGGGACGGGAAGAAAAACTGTTTTTT	CASSLGREEKLFF
TRBJ2-5	few	TRBV5-1	.	TGCGCCAGCAGCTCCGACAGGAGGGAGACCCAGTACTTC	CASSSDRRETQYF
TRBJ1-5	few	TRBV6-5	.	TGTGCCAGCAGTTATACAGGGATCCAGCCCCAGCATTTT	CASSYTGIQPQHF
TRBJ1-5	.	TRBV2	.	TGTGCCAGCAGTGAAGCACGGGGAGGTCAGCCCCAGCATTTT	CASSEARGGQPQHF
TRBJ2-1	.	TRBV30	.	TGTGCCTGGAGTCCCTACAATGAGCAGTTCTTC	CAWSPYNEQFF
TRBJ1-2	few	TRBV29-1	TRBD1	TGCAGCGCCAAGGACAGGTTGCAGGGCTACACCTTC	CSAKDRLQGYTF
TRBJ1-2	.	TRBV18	.	TGTGCCAGCTCACCCCCCGGGAGAGAGGGCTACACCTTC	CASSPPGREGYTF
TRBJ1-1	few	TRBV27	.	TGTGCCAGCAGTTTATCGCGGCAGTTGAACACTGAAGCTTTCTTT	CASSLSRQLNTEAFF
TRBJ2-5	.	TRBV4-1	.	TGCGCCAGCAGCCCGACGGGGGTGGAGACCCAGTACTTC	CASSPTGVETQYF
TRBJ2-7	few	TRBV4-2	.	TGTGCCAGCAGCCAAGATCCGGGCGACATCCTTAATACCTACGAGCAGTACTTC	CASSQDPGDILNTYEQYF
TRBJ2-5	.	TRBV5-4	.	TGTGCCAGCAGCTCCACCTCTCGGGTTCAAGAGACCCAGTACTTC	CASSSTSRVQETQYF
TRBJ2-1	.	TRBV15	.	TGTGCCACCAGCAGCGCGACGCTCTGGCCAGATTACAATGAGCAGTTCTTC	CATSSATLWPDYNEQFF
TRBJ1-5	few	TRBV19	.	TGTGCCAGTAGTATAAGAGTAGGAGGAAATCAGCCCCAGCATTTT	CASSIRVGGNQPQHF
TRBJ1-6	.	TRBV7-2	TRBD1	TGTGCCAGCAGCTTTGACAGGGGAGGTTCACCCCTCCACTTT	CASSFDRGGSPLHF
TRBJ1-5	.	TRBV30	.	TGTGCCTGGAGCGCTCACAGGGTGGGCAATCAGCCCCAGCATTTT	CAWSAHRVGNQPQHF
TRBJ2-6	.	TRBV5-1	TRBD1	TGCGCCAGCAGCCCACCGACAGGGGTCGGTGGGGCCAACGTCCTGACTTTC	CASSPPTGVGGANVLTF
TRBJ2-7	few	TRBV28	.	TGTGCCAGCAGTTTACAGGGGTTGGGGTACGAGCAGTACTTC	CASSLQGLGYEQYF
TRBJ1-2	few	TRBV7-9	TRBD1	TGTGCCAGCAGCTTCGGGACAGCCAACTATGGCTACACCTTC	CASSFGTANYGYTF
TRBJ2-1	few	TRBV11-2	.	TGTGCCAGCAGCGCTCCGCCTTGGCGCGAGAATGAGCAGTTCTTC	CASSAPPWRENEQFF
TRBJ2-5	few	TRBV30	.	TGTGCCTGGAATGTGGGGGGATCGGAGACCCAGTACTTC	CAWNVGGSETQYF
TRBJ2-1	few	TRBV19	.	TGTGCCAGTAGTGTTCTGAGAGGTGAGCAGTTCTTC	CASSVLRGEQFF
TRBJ2-3	.	TRBV29-1	.	TGCAGCGTTGAGGGGACCTTGGATCTCACAGATACGCAGTATTTT	CSVEGTLDLTDTQYF
TRBJ2-2	few	TRBV30	.	TGTGCCGTCCGGGGCCGAGTGGGCACCGGGGAGCTGTTTTTT	CAVRGRVGTGELFF
TRBJ1-2	.	TRBV30	TRBD1	TGTGCCTGGAGCCAGGGGGCGCGTGGCTACACCTTC	CAWSQGARGYTF
TRBJ1-6	few	TRBV6-6	.	TGTGCCAGCAGTTACGAGGCAGGGGCGCCCCTCCACTTT	CASSYEAGAPLHF
TRBJ1-1	few	TRBV28	.	TGTGCCAGCAGTTTATACGGACGGGCTTTCTTT	CASSLYGRAFF
TRBJ2-7	few	TRBV5-4	TRBD1	TGTGCCAGCAGCTTGGGGCCAGGACAGGGAAACGACGAGCAGTACTTC	CASSLGPGQGNDEQYF
TRBJ2-5	.	TRBV2	TRBD2	TGTGCCACCAGCGGGGGATCGACCCAGTACTTC	CATSGGSTQYF
TRBJ1-2	few	TRBV2	TRBD1	TGTGCCAGCAGTAGGACAGGGGGCGGCTACACCTTC	CASSRTGGGYTF
TRBJ2-1	few	TRBV6-5	TRBD1	TGTGCCAGCACTGGACAGGGGCACTACAATGAGCAGTTCTTC	CASTGQGHYNEQFF